This T cell receptor beta chain stems from a study of identical twins (dated by TCRdb to 2016 to 2018). For the wider study: TCR alpha and beta repertoires from monozygotic twins, unrelated adults of various ages and cord blood were deep-sequenced to test whether fetal clonotypes persist. Replicate twin experiments were performed at different times using different library preparation protocols to rule out contamination.

This clonotype was observed at least ten times. Its antigen is still unknown. Base quality data are lacking; no much larger clone is found one base away. Overall study outcomes, separate from this receptor: Invariant T cells such as MAIT and iNKT could partly confound zero-insertion analyses, though diverse VJ usage argued against this for most clonotypes. Because the same donors could not be followed over many years, the conclusions depended on cross-sectional statistical analysis. Fewer insertions were carried by abundant cord blood beta clonotypes, a similar but weaker trend appeared in young adult naive repertoires, and no such trend appeared in memory repertoires. Recombination models systematically underestimated out-of-frame TCR alpha sharing in monozygotic twins but agreed with sharing between unrelated individuals. Compared with coincidental sharing between unrelated individuals, out-of-frame TCR alpha sequences shared between twins showed an excess of sequences with low generation probability. The excess sharing between twins in beta out-of-frame sequences was weaker because fewer shared sequences reduced the signal-to-noise ratio.

The library was generated by 5' RACE. Data came from an Illumina HiSeq 2000. Template switching added a universal primer binding site, and the final cDNA carried a unique molecular identifier that allowed TCR cDNA molecules to be counted accurately. Specific primers in the conserved constant-segment region were used to synthesize first-strand cDNA for TCR alpha and beta chains. To control for contamination, every cDNA library carried two barcodes: a SMART-Mk sample barcode plus Illumina barcodes. TruSeq adapter sequences, together with Illumina sample barcodes, were added in two successive PCR steps. The Illumina HiSeq platform was used with custom primers to sequence TCR alpha and beta cDNA libraries. As for the authors' bioinformatics: MiGEC processed the raw reads to extract unique molecular identifiers, while MiXCR was used to determine the CDR3 positions. Recombination models were inferred per individual with the repgenHMM and IGoR tools using an EM algorithm. Shared clonotype analysis was performed with the tcR package in R, normalizing sharing by the product of cloneset sizes. To study raw recombination without the effects of thymic and clonal selection, out-of-frame nonproductive sequences were analyzed. The public reads were run again by TCRdb, first through fastp at Q25 and then through MiXCR, and only productive beta chains were kept. Each entry is one CDR3 protein sequence, shown with its most common DNA and genes. The V and J calls come from TCRdb's annotation, not from the publication. The sample includes about 240,000 distinct CDR3 sequences, with roughly a tenth observed a single time. The ten largest account for 9% to 10% of the sample.

Every donor was a healthy Caucasian. Miltenyi CD45RO+ enrichment and human naive T-cell isolation kits were used to isolate memory (CD45RO+) and naive T cells from PBMC. V drops 1 base and J drops 6 bases, leaving 6 bases in between. The cysteine opens and the phenylalanine closes a CDR3 of 11 amino acids. Solely the CDR3 DNA is kept, with 33 bases framed from the first base. From the germline V gene, CDR1 is SQVTM and CDR2 is ANQGSEA. The source is a man aged 45-65 years in good health. Sequencing used memory T cells sorted from blood. The sample's cell subset or site label, in plain terms: CD45RO+ enriched T cells. The sequence joins TRBV29-1 to TRBJ1-2; no D gene can be assigned with confidence. The CDR3 has the sequence CSVEAGNGYTF. The nucleotide sequence reads TGCAGCGTTGAAGCGGGAAATGGCTACACCTTC.